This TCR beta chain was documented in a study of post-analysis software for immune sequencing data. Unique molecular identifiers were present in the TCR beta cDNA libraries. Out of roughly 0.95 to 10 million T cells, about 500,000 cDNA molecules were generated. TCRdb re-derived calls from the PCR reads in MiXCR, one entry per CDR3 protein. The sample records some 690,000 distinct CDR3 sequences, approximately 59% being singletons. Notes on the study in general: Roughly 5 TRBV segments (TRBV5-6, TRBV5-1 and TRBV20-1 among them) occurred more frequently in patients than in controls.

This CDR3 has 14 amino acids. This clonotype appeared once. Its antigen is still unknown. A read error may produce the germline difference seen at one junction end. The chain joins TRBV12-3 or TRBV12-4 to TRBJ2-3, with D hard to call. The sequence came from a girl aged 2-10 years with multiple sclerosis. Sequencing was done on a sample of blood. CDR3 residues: CVSSPKGSTDTQYF. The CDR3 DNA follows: TGTGTCAGCAGCCCGAAGGGTAGCACAGATACGCAGTATTTT.